These 18 T cell receptor beta chains originate from one sample sequenced in a study of cytomegalovirus exposure and HLA in healthy donors. PCR employed 60 Vbeta and 13 Jbeta primers. This table comes from immunoSEQ multiplex PCR, and its TCRdb copy is limited to in-frame clones, with some not included. The table has roughly 180,000 clones, roughly 80% seen once. What was sequenced was PBMCs. These receptors were taken from a young man in good health and CMV-seropositive.

In DNA form, the CDR3 reads TGTGCCTGGAGGGGACTAGCGGGAGTGGCAGATACGCAGTATTTT. This translates into CAWRGLAGVADTQYF. V usage is TRBV30 and J usage is TRBJ2-3; TRBD2 matches at 14 bases. This CDR3 has 15 residues. In germline, CDR1 is GTSNPN, CDR2 SVGIG (reference sequence). V trimming: 3 bases; J trimming: 4 bases; junction bases outside the gene matches: 3.

A word on this clone: A far larger clone lies a single base away; this is likely a read error. The rearrangement uses TRBV7-9 and TRBJ1-4; the D is unclear. Trimming shortened V by 5 bases and J by 3 bases, and 13 bases separated the two germline ends. Germline V gene lookup returns CDR1 SEHNR and CDR2 FQNEAQ (reference sequence). This CDR3 contains 15 residues. The CDR3 nucleotides are TGTGCCAGCAGCCAAGATGAGGGATCTAATGAAAAACTGTTTTTT. It translates to CASSQDEGSNEKLFF.

This clone has just one count. The genes are TRBV5-5 and TRBJ2-7; the D gene is possibly TRBD2 (6 bases). The germline gives CDR1 SGHKS, CDR2 YYEKEE (reference sequence). The V and J ends lost 4 bases and 9 bases respectively, with 20 bases between them. The CDR3 extends over 14 amino acids. The CDR3 reads CASSPGLSLRGQYF. In nucleotides, the CDR3 is TGTGCCAGCAGCCCGGGACTTTCGCTACGAGGGCAGTACTTC.

This chain connects TRBV12-5 to TRBJ2-5; tentative D call: TRBD1 (6 bases). Germline lookup yields CDR1 LGHNT and CDR2 FRNRAP. V was cut by 4 bases and J by 2 bases, with 11 bases left in between. The CDR3 runs to 14 residues. CDR3 residues: CASGSPGEQETQYF. CDR3 DNA sequence: TGTGCTAGTGGTTCCCCAGGGGAACAAGAGACCCAGTACTTC.

The chain carries TRBV5-1 and TRBJ1-1, with D perhaps matching TRBD1 (6 bases). Deletions cut 2 bases from V and 5 bases from J, with 10 bases between. Germline V gene sequence: CDR1 SGHRS, CDR2 YFSETQ. The CDR3 loop spans 13 amino acids. CDR3 DNA: TGCGCCAGCAGCTTTGGGAGGGGGACTGAAGCTTTCTTT. This gives the protein CASSFGRGTEAFF.

The table lists this clone with a few counts. This chain links TRBV5-1 with TRBJ2-3; TRBD1 aligns across 10 bases. V trimming: 4 bases; J trimming: 4 bases; junction bases outside the gene matches: 6. The germline gives CDR1 SGHRS, CDR2 YFSETQ. The CDR3 spans 15 residues. The CDR3 DNA reads as TGCGCCAGCAGCCCCATGGGGACAGGGGCAGATACGCAGTATTTT. Protein sequence: CASSPMGTGADTQYF.

This chain connects TRBV14 to TRBJ1-6; 7 bases map to TRBD1. This CDR3 region has 16 residues. CDR1 and CDR2 from the germline V gene are SGHDN and FVKESK. V shed 1 base and J 7 bases; nucleotides not matched to a gene: 7. The CDR3 nucleotides read TGTGCCAGCAGCCAAGGCGGAGGGGGCGTCAATTCACCCCTCCACTTT. It codes for CASSQGGGGVNSPLHF.

This clone has just a few counts. Sequence at one end of the junction differs from germline and may be a read error. This chain uses TRBV7-9 with TRBJ2-7; TRBD2 might be the D (6 bases). CDR1 is SEHNR, CDR2 FQNEAQ, per germline (reference sequence). The CDR3 totals 16 residues. CDR3 residues: CSSSVPLGGSVYEQYF. The CDR3 nucleotides are TGTTCCAGCAGCGTCCCTTTGGGGGGAAGCGTCTACGAGCAGTACTTC.

V is TRBV14 and J is TRBJ2-1; D gene uncertain. V was cut by 3 bases and J by 0 bases, with 9 bases left in between. Germline CDR1 reads SGHDN; CDR2 reads FVKESK. This CDR3 has 15 residues. CDR3 region: CASSQYRSSYNEQFF. In DNA form, the CDR3 reads TGTGCCAGCAGCCAGTATAGAAGCTCCTACAATGAGCAGTTCTTC.

The V call is TRBV6-1, the J call TRBJ1-1; 8 bases line up with TRBD1. CDR1 and CDR2 from the germline V gene are MNHNS and SASEGT. V lost 4 bases and J lost 1; bases outside the gene matches: 2. The CDR3 loop spans 14 amino acids. CDR3 in amino acids: CASSGQGRNTEAFF. Written as DNA, the CDR3 is TGTGCCAGCAGTGGACAGGGGAGGAACACTGAAGCTTTCTTT.

The rearrangement links TRBV5-1 to TRBJ1-1; TRBD1 agrees at 8 bases. The CDR3 is made up of 13 amino acids. The germline V gene encodes CDR1 SGHRS and CDR2 YFSETQ. V shed 5 bases, J shed 1 base, and the junction held 1 base outside the gene matches. CDR3 amino acids: CASRDRENTEAFF. As DNA, the CDR3 is TGCGCCAGCAGGGACAGGGAGAACACTGAAGCTTTCTTT.

V gene TRBV25-1 combines with J gene TRBJ2-1, with 7 bases aligning to TRBD1. The CDR3 is 15 residues long. V shed 1 base and J 9 bases; nucleotides not matched to a gene: 9. Germline-derived CDR1 and CDR2 are MGHDK and SYGVNS. The CDR3 loop is CASSESDRFRSEQFF. CDR3 nucleotides: TGTGCCAGCAGTGAATCGGACAGGTTTCGGAGTGAGCAGTTCTTC.

This chain links TRBV28 with TRBJ1-4, with 9 bases matching TRBD1. J gave up 5 bases and V 7 bases, and 8 bases lay outside the gene matches. The germline V gene encodes CDR1 MDHEN and CDR2 SYDVKM. There are 15 residues in the CDR3. CDR3 residues: CASTPLGTGNEKLFF. The CDR3 nucleotides read TGTGCCAGCACCCCCCTAGGGACAGGGAATGAAAAACTGTTTTTT.

This clone has a single count. The chain uses TRBV28 and TRBJ1-5; 7 bases agree with TRBD1. This CDR3 has 15 residues. Germline V gene sequence: CDR1 MDHEN, CDR2 SYDVKM. V was clipped by 2 bases and J by 4 bases; unmatched bases: 5. CDR3 sequence (DNA): TGTGCCAGCAGTTTAGTGGCAGGGGGGAATCAGCCCCAGCATTTT. Its protein is CASSLVAGGNQPQHF.

V gene TRBV14 combines with J gene TRBJ2-4, with D possibly TRBD2 on 5 matching bases. CDR3 length equals 11 residues. CDR1 and CDR2 from the germline V gene are SGHDN and FVKESK. Trimming pared 3 bases from V and 8 bases from J, leaving 5 bases between. CDR3 residues: CASSHGDIQYF. In nucleotides, the CDR3 is TGTGCCAGCAGCCACGGGGACATTCAGTACTTC.

V and J are TRBV7-3 and TRBJ1-1; TRBD1 aligns across 10 bases. V lost 2 bases, J lost 1 base, and 19 bases stayed unmatched. There are 21 residues in the CDR3. The V gene's germline CDR1 is SGHTA and CDR2 FQGTGA. The CDR3 reads CASSLYGTGAAEHNENTEAFF. DNA of the CDR3: TGTGCCAGCAGCTTATACGGGACAGGGGCCGCCGAACATAATGAGAACACTGAAGCTTTCTTT. The whole variable domain, filled in from reference TRBV7-3 and TRBJ1-1, reads GAGVSQTPSNKVTEKGKYVELRCDPISGHTALYWYRQSLGQGPEFLIYFQGTGAADDSGLPNDRFFAVRPEGSVSTLKIQRTERGDSAVYLCASSLYGTGAAEHNENTEAFFGQGTRLTVV.

This chain uses TRBV5-4 with TRBJ2-3; 9 bases are shared with TRBD1. CDR1 is SGHNT and CDR2 is YYREEE in the germline V gene (reference sequence). The CDR3 covers 15 residues. The ends lost 2 bases at V and 3 bases at J; junction bases unmatched: 4. The CDR3 protein is CASSLQGARTDTQYF. The CDR3 coding sequence is TGTGCCAGCAGCTTACAGGGGGCGAGGACAGATACGCAGTATTTT.

CDR3 protein: CASTGSSGLTDEQFF. DNA of the CDR3: TGTGCCAGCACTGGTTCTAGCGGCCTAACAGATGAGCAGTTCTTC. This sequence joins TRBV28 and TRBJ2-1; 7 bases agree with TRBD2. Germline CDR1 MDHEN, CDR2 SYDVKM. With 7 bases clipped from V and 8 bases from J, the junction kept 14 bases outside the gene matches. CDR3 length equals 15 residues.